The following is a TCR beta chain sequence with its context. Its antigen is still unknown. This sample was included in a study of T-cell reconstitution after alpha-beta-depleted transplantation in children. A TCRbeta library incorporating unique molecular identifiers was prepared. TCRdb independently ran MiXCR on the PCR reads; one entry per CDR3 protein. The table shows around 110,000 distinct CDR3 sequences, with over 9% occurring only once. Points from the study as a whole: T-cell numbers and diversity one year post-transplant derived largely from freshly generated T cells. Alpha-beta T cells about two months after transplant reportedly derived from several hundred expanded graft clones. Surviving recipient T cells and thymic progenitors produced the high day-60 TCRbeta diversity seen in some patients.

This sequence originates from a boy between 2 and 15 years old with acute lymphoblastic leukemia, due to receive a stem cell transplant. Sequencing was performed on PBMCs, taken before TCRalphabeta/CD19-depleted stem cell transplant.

CDR3 nucleotides: TGCGCCAGCAGCTGGGGGACAGGATCCTACGAGCAGTACTTC. Protein product: CASSWGTGSYEQYF. The chain couples TRBV5-1 to TRBJ2-7; 8 nucleotides match TRBD1. From germline, CDR1 is SGHRS and CDR2 YFSETQ. CDR3 size: 14 residues. The J segment lost 1 base and the V segment lost 3 bases, leaving 3 bases of the junction unmatched.